Shown below are 25 T cell receptor beta chains from a single sample sequenced in a study of shared clonotypes between healthy human individuals. TCRdb's copy holds only in-frame clones and misses some; the assay was immunoSEQ multiplex PCR. The table includes 230,000 or so clones, about 65% detected once. The sample comprised memory CD4+ T cells sorted from blood. The subset was: CD45RA-negative fraction. These TCRs come from a man aged 25-40 years in good health.

This clone has a single count. This chain joins TRBV27 and TRBJ1-1; TRBD1 might be the D (5 bases). In germline, CDR1 is MNHEY, CDR2 SMNVEV (reference sequence). V was cut by 6 bases and J by 4 bases, with 15 bases left in between. This CDR3 comprises 14 residues. CDR3: CASRATRASTEAFF. The CDR3 DNA is TGTGCCAGCAGGGCCACCAGGGCCAGCACTGAAGCTTTCTTT.

V and J are TRBV29-1 and TRBJ1-5; no clear D gene. Trimming took 4 bases from V and 0 from J, leaving 7 bases between them. CDR1 SQVTM and CDR2 ANQGSEA come from the germline V gene. The length of the CDR3 is 13 residues. The DNA of the CDR3 is TGCAGCGTTGCCGATTATAGCAATCAGCCCCAGCATTTT. Amino acids: CSVADYSNQPQHF.

This chain connects TRBV11-2 to TRBJ2-7; a possible D gene is TRBD1 (6 bases). The germline V and J ends were trimmed by 2 bases and 1 base, with 15 bases remaining between them. Germline CDR1 and CDR2: SGHAT and FQNNGV. This CDR3 has 16 residues. CDR3: CASSLTDRIRSYEQYF. CDR3 nucleotide sequence: TGTGCCAGCAGCTTAACCGACAGGATCCGTTCCTACGAGCAGTACTTC.

The chain links TRBV7-2 to TRBJ1-5; 7 bases are a match to TRBD1. V trimming: 2 bases; J trimming: 6 bases; junction bases outside the gene matches: 7. Germline lookup yields CDR1 SGHTA and CDR2 FQGNSA. The CDR3 has 15 amino acids. The CDR3 is CASSLTATGRQPQHF. The DNA for the CDR3 is TGTGCCAGCAGCTTAACCGCGACAGGGCGTCAGCCCCAGCATTTT.

Regarding this clone: The sample contains more than one DNA sequence encoding this CDR3. CDR3 coding DNA: TGTGCCAGCTCACCAGGGGGCTACGAGCAGTACTTC. It yields the protein CASSPGGYEQYF. This chain links TRBV18 with TRBJ2-7, with D possibly called TRBD1 or TRBD2 (5 bases each). The CDR3 runs to 12 residues. In germline, CDR1 is KGHSH, CDR2 LQKENI. V lost 2 bases, J lost 3 bases, and 5 bases lay in between.

This clone was counted a few times. CDR3 in amino acids: CASSDMGTGSYEQYF. The CDR3 bases are TGTGCCAGCAGTGATATGGGGACAGGGTCCTACGAGCAGTACTTC. J is TRBJ2-7 and V is TRBV6-1; 9 bases agree with TRBD1. CDR3 length equals 15 residues. CDR1 and CDR2 from the germline V gene are MNHNS and SASEGT. With 3 bases clipped from V and 1 base from J, the junction kept 4 bases outside the gene matches.

This clone appeared a few times. The rearrangement joins TRBV5-1 to TRBJ2-3; TRBD1 or TRBD2 may be the D gene (5 bases each). V was cut by 0 bases and J by 6 bases, with 11 bases left in between. CDR1 and CDR2 (germline): SGHRS, YFSETQ. CDR3 length: 14 amino acids. CDR3 sequence (DNA): TGCGCCAGCAGCTTGGACAGGACTTCGGATACGCAGTATTTT. Its protein is CASSLDRTSDTQYF.

The CDR3 region is CASSPQGAGVVDTQYF. DNA for the CDR3: TGCGCCAGCAGCCCCCAAGGAGCGGGAGTGGTGGATACGCAGTATTTT. V and J are TRBV4-3 and TRBJ2-3; 8 bases line up with TRBD2. Germline V gene sequence: CDR1 LGHNA, CDR2 YSLEER. Germline trimming cut 4 bases from V and 6 bases from J; bases unmatched to any gene: 12. This CDR3 is built from 16 residues.

V is TRBV28 and J is TRBJ2-1; either TRBD1 or TRBD2 may supply D (5 bases each). V lost 5 bases to trimming and J lost 8 bases, with 16 bases between them. This CDR3 comprises 14 residues. From germline, CDR1 is MDHEN and CDR2 SYDVKM. In nucleotides, the CDR3 is TGTGCCAGCAGTCGGGACGGGGCCCTCTATGAGCAGTTCTTC. It codes for CASSRDGALYEQFF.

This clone was detected once. The chain has TRBV6-4 and TRBJ2-7, with 10 positions matching TRBD1. CDR1 and CDR2 from the germline V gene are MRHNA and SNTAGT. This CDR3 is built from 16 residues. J gave up 7 bases and V 9 bases, and 18 bases lay outside the gene matches. CDR3 protein: CARRGTGTGAAWEQYF. The CDR3 DNA reads TGTGCCAGGAGAGGCACCGGGACAGGGGCCGCCTGGGAGCAGTACTTC.

This sequence joins TRBV9 and TRBJ2-3; the match to TRBD2 covers 7 bases. The CDR3 is 15 amino acids. V dropped 0 bases and J dropped 4; count of bases not matched to a gene: 5. The germline V gene has CDR1 SGDLS and CDR2 YYNGEE. The CDR3 nucleotides read TGTGCCAGCAGCGTAGTCTCGGGAGGTTCAGATACGCAGTATTTT. Translating gives CASSVVSGGSDTQYF. Combining the CDR3 with reference TRBV9 and TRBJ2-3 gives the whole variable domain DSGVTQTPKHLITATGQRVTLRCSPRSGDLSVYWYQQSLDQGLQFLIQYYNGEERAKGNILERFSAQQFPDLHSELNLSSLELGDSALYFCASSVVSGGSDTQYFGPGTRLTVL.

The chain employs TRBV4-1 and TRBJ2-7, with a tentative D call TRBD2 (6 bases). Per germline, CDR1 MGHRA and CDR2 YSYEKL. The V end lost 5 bases, the J end lost 2 bases, and 13 bases lay between the germline ends. The length of the CDR3 is 14 residues. The CDR3: CASSNMGEAYEQYF. In DNA form, the CDR3 reads TGCGCCAGCAGCAACATGGGGGAGGCCTACGAGCAGTACTTC.

The CDR3 here is CASSHNPPEATNEKLFF. The CDR3 DNA sequence: TGCGCCAGCAGCCACAATCCCCCAGAGGCAACTAATGAAAAACTGTTTTTT. The chain carries TRBV4-1 and TRBJ1-4; D is unclear. This CDR3 is 17 amino acids long. Per the germline V gene, CDR1 is MGHRA and CDR2 is YSYEKL. Deletions cut 3 bases from V and 0 bases from J, with 14 bases between.

This clone turned up a few times. The rearrangement joins TRBV2 to TRBJ1-1; no firm D call. Germline V gene lookup returns CDR1 SNHLY and CDR2 FYNNEI. Trimming removed 6 bases at V and 4 bases at J, with 12 bases between. CDR3 length: 13 amino acids. CDR3 sequence (DNA): TGTGCCAGCAGCCCCAGACTGAGCACTGAAGCTTTCTTT. This gives the protein CASSPRLSTEAFF.

V is TRBV19 and J is TRBJ2-1, with TRBD1 matching over 9 bases. Germline V lookup: CDR1 LNHDA, CDR2 SQIVND (reference sequence). V trimming: 5 bases; J trimming: 4 bases; junction bases outside the gene matches: 9. The CDR3 covers 16 residues. In nucleotides, the CDR3 is TGTGCCAGTAGTCCGTCGAACAGGGGGCGTTACAATGAGCAGTTCTTC. This gives the protein CASSPSNRGRYNEQFF.

This clone was observed a few times. The rearrangement joins TRBV18 to TRBJ2-7, with D perhaps given as TRBD1 or TRBD2 (5 bases each). Trimming stripped 8 bases from V and 5 bases from J, with 10 bases between. In germline, CDR1 is KGHSH, CDR2 LQKENI. This CDR3 contains 11 residues. As DNA, the CDR3 is TGTGCCAGCCGACTACAGGACGAGCAGTACTTC. This gives the protein CASRLQDEQYF.

The chain couples TRBV19 to TRBJ2-7; D may be TRBD1 (6 bases). CDR1 and CDR2 from the germline V gene are LNHDA and SQIVND (reference sequence). V dropped 4 bases and J dropped 6 bases, with 10 bases sitting between them. The CDR3 totals 12 residues. DNA of the CDR3: TGTGCCAGTAGTAGAACAGGGACCGAGCAGTACTTC. It encodes CASSRTGTEQYF.

The chain has TRBV9 and TRBJ2-7; 15 nucleotides line up with TRBD2. Trimming at V came to 3 bases and at J to 5 bases, leaving 3 bases not matched to a gene. CDR1 is SGDLS and CDR2 is YYNGEE in the germline V gene. CDR3 size: 15 residues. CDR3 nucleotides: TGTGCCAGCAGCGCCGGACTAGCGGGAGGGGACGAGCAGTACTTC. It translates to CASSAGLAGGDEQYF.

This chain connects TRBV5-4 to TRBJ2-2, with 10 bases lining up with TRBD1. V lost 4 bases to trimming and J lost 7 bases; unmatched junction nucleotides: 10. Germline values: CDR1 SGHNT, CDR2 YYREEE (reference sequence). The CDR3 loop spans 16 amino acids. This CDR3 is CASSRRDRGKDGELFF. DNA for the CDR3: TGTGCCAGCAGCCGACGGGACAGGGGAAAGGACGGGGAGCTGTTTTTT. Supplemented by reference TRBV5-4 and TRBJ2-2, the full variable domain reads ETGVTQSPTHLIKTRGQQVTLRCSSQSGHNTVSWYQQALGQGPQFIFQYYREEENGRGNFPPRFSGLQFPNYSSELNVNALELDDSALYLCASSRRDRGKDGELFFGEGSRLTVL.

This chain's CDR3 is CATSRDQGTNQPQHF. The DNA for the CDR3 is TGTGCCACCAGCAGAGATCAGGGTACAAATCAGCCCCAGCATTTT. The rearrangement joins TRBV15 to TRBJ1-5; D is perhaps TRBD1 (5 bases). CDR3 size: 15 residues. Deletions cut 0 bases from V and 4 bases from J, with 10 bases between. CDR1 is LNHNV and CDR2 is YYDKDF in the germline V gene (reference sequence).

This clone was seen only a few times. This chain uses TRBV18 with TRBJ2-5; D call uncertain. V lost 0 bases and J 5 bases, leaving 7 bases between the germline ends. The CDR3 is made up of 13 amino acids. Germline CDR1 KGHSH, CDR2 LQKENI. The DNA of the CDR3 is TGTGCCAGCTCACCACCGTCCTCCGAGACCCAGTACTTC. Protein sequence: CASSPPSSETQYF.

Details on this clone: This likely came from a read error, as a far larger clone is one base away. This rearrangement joins TRBV11-3 to TRBJ2-3; D gene unclear. Trimming shortened V by 4 bases and J by 2 bases, and 1 base separated the two germline ends. Per germline, CDR1 SGHNT and CDR2 YENEEA. This CDR3 has 11 amino acids. This CDR3 is CASSSTDTQYF. CDR3 nucleotide sequence: TGTGCCAGCAGCTCCACAGATACGCAGTATTTT.

The genes are TRBV10-3 and TRBJ2-1; D remains unclear. This CDR3 is 12 amino acids long. Germline assignment: CDR1 ENHRY and CDR2 SYGVKD. Trimming stripped 3 bases from V and 9 bases from J, with 9 bases between. CDR3 sequence (DNA): TGTGCCATCAGTGAAGGGTACGTTGAGCAGTTCTTC. Residues: CAISEGYVEQFF.

This clone appeared a few times. This sample includes further DNA sequences coding for the same CDR3. The chain is built from TRBV5-1 and TRBJ2-5; D possibly corresponds to TRBD2 (6 bases). In germline, CDR1 is SGHRS, CDR2 YFSETQ. V was clipped by 0 bases and J by 2 bases, with 8 bases between them. CDR3 size: 14 residues. The CDR3 sequence is CASSLGGGQETQYF. In DNA form, the CDR3 reads TGCGCCAGCAGCTTGGGTGGGGGGCAAGAGACCCAGTACTTC.

The chain combines TRBV10-2 with TRBJ2-2; 7 bases are a match to TRBD1. The CDR3 is made up of 15 amino acids. Germline V gene sequence: CDR1 WSHSY, CDR2 SAAADI. Unmatched junction bases numbered 9, after V lost 6 bases and J lost 5 bases. As DNA, the CDR3 is TGCGCCAGCAGGGCCCCAGGGGGACGGACCGGGGAGCTGTTTTTT. This sequence encodes CASRAPGGRTGELFF.